Sequencing of this T cell receptor (beta chain) was carried out in a study of T cells in localized non-small cell lung cancer (dated by TCRdb to 2018 to 2020). With regard to the full study: The study analyzed T cell repertoires of 200 to 300 early-stage NSCLC patients, comparing tumors and uninvolved tumor-adjacent lungs. The cohort consisted of around 250 treatment-naive NSCLC patients whose localized lung tumors had been resected. A mean age of around 69 years was recorded for the NSCLC patients, of whom 129 were male and about 100 were female.

Sequences SGHAT (CDR1) and FQNNGV (CDR2) are obtained from the germline V gene. Counted from cysteine to phenylalanine, this CDR3 has 15 amino acids. Solely the CDR3 DNA is kept, with 45 bases framed from the first base. The trim is 1 base for V and 1 base for J, with a gap of 11 bases between the germline ends. TCR beta CDR3 regions were sequenced from DNA using the immunoSEQ Assay. For the original study's pipeline: To compute T cell density, TCR beta template counts were normalized to usable DNA, which was estimated by amplifying housekeeping genes. The preseqR package was used to estimate richness by extrapolating to 400,000 templates for PBMC samples and to 120,000 templates for tissue samples. Clonality was defined as one minus Pielou's evenness. Differential abundance testing on productive amino-acid clonotypes, with a minimum total count of 5 and an alpha of 0.1, was used to identify tissue-enriched TCRs. The Jaccard Index and the Morisita Overlap Index were used to measure how much the repertoires overlapped between compartments. GLIPH clustered TCR beta CDR3s with public tetramer-defined viral CDR3s; viral motifs required at least three viral sequences plus V-gene enrichment. TCRdb mirrors the immuneACCESS table, restricted to in-frame sequences. Some clones are absent from its copies; in checked studies, under half trace to an unresolved V gene, and the reason for the others is unknown. V, J and clone size are those of that table, while D and trimming were read from the DNA. The sample includes about 74,000 clones, with approximately 84% observed a single time. The biggest ten clones account for 1.3% of the sample.

At diagnosis, tumor, uninvolved tumor-adjacent lung and peripheral blood were collected and then preserved as a mix of FFPE and fresh-frozen material. For TCR repertoire profiling, the blood samples were analyzed as peripheral blood mononuclear cells. The investigation overall reported the following: Uninvolved tumor-adjacent lung showed the highest T cell clonality, higher than tumor, which suggests more focused antigenic responses in the uninvolved tumor-adjacent lung. Because multi-region sequencing of the tumors was not done, intratumor heterogeneity could not be ruled out. Because of the exploratory design, TCR variables were selected using unadjusted p-values without false-discovery rate correction. Higher blood T cell density associated with longer overall survival, while higher adjacent-lung clonality associated with shorter survival. A median of around 50 of the top 100 tumor clones were detected in paired uninvolved adjacent lung, and around 30 of these tumor clones were also found among the top 100 clones of the paired uninvolved adjacent lung.

In the case of this clone: This clone's antigen is unknown. Qualities for individual bases were not recorded, and no much larger clone is one base off.

This sequence originates from a female donor of 60 years or more with stage I lung adenocarcinoma. The chain is made from TRBV11-2 and TRBJ2-7; a confident D gene designation cannot be given. Sample: peripheral blood, taken before any cancer treatment. For the CDR3, the sequence is CASSLGGGRSYEQYF. The sequenced DNA: TGTGCCAGCAGCTTAGGTGGCGGACGTTCCTACGAGCAGTACTTC.